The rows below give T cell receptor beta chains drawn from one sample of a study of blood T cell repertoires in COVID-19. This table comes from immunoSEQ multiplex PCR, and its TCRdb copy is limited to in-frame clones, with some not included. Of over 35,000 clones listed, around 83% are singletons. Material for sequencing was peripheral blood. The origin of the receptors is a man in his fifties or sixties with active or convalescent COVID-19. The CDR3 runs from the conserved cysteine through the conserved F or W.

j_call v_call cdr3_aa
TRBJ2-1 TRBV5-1 CASSLGQGYNEQFF
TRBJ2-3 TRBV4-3 CASSQAGGGYDTQYF
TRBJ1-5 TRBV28 CASSSTGQGDHQPQHF
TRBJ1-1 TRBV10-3 CAISPGQGLDTEAFF
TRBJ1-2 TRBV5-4 CASSWGQENYGYTF
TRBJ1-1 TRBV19 CASRDRGGTEAFF
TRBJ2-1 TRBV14 CASSHQLAGGGDEQFF
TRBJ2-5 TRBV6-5 CASRPLGLAAETQYF
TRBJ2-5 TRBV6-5 CASSRSGPYQETQYF
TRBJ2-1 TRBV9 CASSARPRASGRADEQFF
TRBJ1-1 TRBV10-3 CAISEGGQGIRTEAFF
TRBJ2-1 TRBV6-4 CASSDAAGGPHNEQFF
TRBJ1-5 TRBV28 CASSPLDRRNQPQHF
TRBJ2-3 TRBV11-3 CASSLGLQGAGDTQYF
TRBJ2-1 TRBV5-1 CASSLGGGKAYNEQFF
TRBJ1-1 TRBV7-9 CASSLVRTPNTEAFF
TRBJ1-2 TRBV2 CASTAGNPYGYTF
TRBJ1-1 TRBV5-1 CASSFNQNEAFF
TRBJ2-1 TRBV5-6 CASSFREVYNEQFF
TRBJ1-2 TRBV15 CATSRLDRGAGYTF
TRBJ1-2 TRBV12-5 CASGQGATLFYGYTF
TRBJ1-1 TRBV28 CASSPNGRGPNTEAFF
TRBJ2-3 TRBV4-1 CASSQVRAGSTDTQYF
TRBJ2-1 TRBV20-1 CSASTLAGVYNEQFF
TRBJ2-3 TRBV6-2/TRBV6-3 CASSIQGVDTQYF
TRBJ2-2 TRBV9 CASSTQGADTGELFF
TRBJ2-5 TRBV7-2 CASSLAREETQYF
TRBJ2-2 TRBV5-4 CASSLARGSPTGELFF
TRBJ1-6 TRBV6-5 CASSRGTGGDSPLHF
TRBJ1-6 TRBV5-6 CASSPLGQGVGSYNSPLHF
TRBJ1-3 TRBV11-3 CASSLETRGTIYF
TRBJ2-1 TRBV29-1 CSALSGTPYNEQFF
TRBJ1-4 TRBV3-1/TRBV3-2 CASSAQGSPTNEKLFF
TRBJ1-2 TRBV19 CASSPGQGYGYTF
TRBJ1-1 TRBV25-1 CASSEWTGGGTAFF
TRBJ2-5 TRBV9 CASSATSGWETQYF
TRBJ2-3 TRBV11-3 CASSSGGGRGADTQYF
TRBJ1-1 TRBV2 CASNRVVNTEAFF
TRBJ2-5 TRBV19 CASSRKRGPSGTQYF
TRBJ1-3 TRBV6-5 CASSYSTGGGNTIYF
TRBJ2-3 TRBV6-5 CASSYSGRNTDTQYF
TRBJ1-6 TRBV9 CASSVATGTAYNSPLHF
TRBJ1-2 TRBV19 CASRTTGGNGNYGYTF
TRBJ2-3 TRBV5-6 CASSSGLDGADTQYF
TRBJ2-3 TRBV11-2 CASSPSSRGDTQYF
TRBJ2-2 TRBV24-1 CATSGGVLSGTGELFF
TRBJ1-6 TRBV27 CASSFTPRQGRASPLHF
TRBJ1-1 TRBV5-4 CASSLAVGQGLTEAFF
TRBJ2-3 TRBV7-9 CASSLPKGADTQYF
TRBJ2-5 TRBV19 CASSTGYETQYF
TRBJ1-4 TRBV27 CASSSRTDGKNEKLFF
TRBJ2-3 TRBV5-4 CASSRDSSSTDTQYF
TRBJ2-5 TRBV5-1 CASSLVPRDRGRQETQYF